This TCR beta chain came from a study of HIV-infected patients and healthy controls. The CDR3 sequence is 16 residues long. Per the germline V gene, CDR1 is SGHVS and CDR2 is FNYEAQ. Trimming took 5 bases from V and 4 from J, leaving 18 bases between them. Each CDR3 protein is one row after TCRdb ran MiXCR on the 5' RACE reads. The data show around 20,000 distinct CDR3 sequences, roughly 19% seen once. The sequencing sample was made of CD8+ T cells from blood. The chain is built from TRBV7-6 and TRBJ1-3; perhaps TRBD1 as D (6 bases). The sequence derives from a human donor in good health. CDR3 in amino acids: CASSPYPGVAGNTIYF. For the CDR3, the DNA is TGTGCCAGCAGCCCATACCCAGGGGTAGCCGGAAACACCATATATTTT.